The rows below give T cell receptor beta chains drawn from one sample of a study of cytomegalovirus exposure and HLA in healthy donors. Sequenced by immunoSEQ multiplex PCR; TCRdb stores in-frame clones only, minus some. Counted here are 150,000 to 200,000 clones, 81% occurring once; the ten biggest clones make up roughly 13%. Material: PBMCs. The receptors shown here come from a woman aged 50 to 60 in good health and CMV-seronegative. Each CDR3 is given without its conserved first and last residue.

>TRBV4-3
ASSQTQGTGANVLT
>TRBV10-1
ASSESKGHGYT
>TRBV19
ASSNGGLAKVGELF
>TRBV7-8
ASSLAQEGGRDEQY
>TRBV28
ASSFAGNNQPQH
>TRBV7-7
ASSRRTGPSSYNSPLH
>TRBV7-2
ASSFPDRGQNSPLH
>TRBV6-6
ASSYRDRGSNEKLF
>TRBV28
ASSPRQLEQY
>TRBV7-3
ASRSLPQGATEAF
>TRBV30
AWSNGLAGGSGANVLT
>TRBV7-2
ASGEETQY
>TRBV14
ASSQEGQSYEQY
>TRBV7-9
ASSPGQGMYGYT
>TRBV28
ASVQQTGGNQPQH
>TRBV4-1
ASSQVEGGPSGELF
>TRBV5-1
ASSPGLKGETQY
>TRBV19
ASSARHLNTEAF
>TRBV6-5
ASSSGTQAF
>TRBV9
ASSVGPGGDTGELF
>TRBV5-6
ASSLIGGSRADTQY